One and the same sample provided the 20 T cell receptor beta chains below, sequenced in a study of cytomegalovirus exposure and HLA in healthy donors. PCR amplification relied on 60 Vbeta primers (plus 13 Jbeta primers). Using immunoSEQ multiplex PCR, the repertoire was profiled, and TCRdb retains in-frame clones only, with some absent. Of about 82,000 clones listed, roughly 80% are singletons. The sequenced material came from PBMCs. The receptor set was obtained from a man aged 50 or older in good health and CMV-seronegative.

The rearrangement links TRBV29-1 to TRBJ2-5; 8 bases fit TRBD1. CDR3 length: 13 amino acids. The germline CDR1 and CDR2 sequences are SQVTM and ANQGSEA. Trimming cost V 6 bases and J 2 bases; bases outside gene matches: 5. This chain's CDR3 is CSVRTGTQETQYF. CDR3 DNA: TGCAGCGTCAGGACAGGGACACAAGAGACCCAGTACTTC.

The chain carries TRBV9 and TRBJ2-3; D may be TRBD2 (5 bases). The germline V gene has CDR1 SGDLS and CDR2 YYNGEE. Trimming stripped 0 bases from V and 5 bases from J, with 10 bases between. This CDR3 is built from 14 residues. Here the CDR3 reads CASSVDTAGDTQYF. The CDR3 coding sequence is TGTGCCAGCAGCGTAGATACCGCGGGAGATACGCAGTATTTT. Based on the CDR3 plus reference TRBV9 and TRBJ2-3, the full variable domain is DSGVTQTPKHLITATGQRVTLRCSPRSGDLSVYWYQQSLDQGLQFLIQYYNGEERAKGNILERFSAQQFPDLHSELNLSSLELGDSALYFCASSVDTAGDTQYFGPGTRLTVL.

This sequence joins TRBV9 and TRBJ2-5; 10 bases agree with TRBD2. The CDR3 has 16 amino acids. V lost 3 bases to trimming and J lost 1 base; unmatched junction nucleotides: 6. Germline CDR1 reads SGDLS; CDR2 reads YYNGEE. The CDR3 protein is CASSESLAGGQETQYF. The DNA of the CDR3 is TGTGCCAGCAGCGAGTCCTTAGCGGGGGGCCAAGAGACCCAGTACTTC.

This sequence joins TRBV19 and TRBJ1-5, with D unresolved. V lost 0 bases, J lost 0 bases, and 12 bases lay in between. This CDR3 region has 17 residues. The germline V gene encodes CDR1 LNHDA and CDR2 SQIVND (reference sequence). The CDR3 DNA sequence: TGTGCCAGTAGTATAGATCAGGCACCGTATAGCAATCAGCCCCAGCATTTT. Translation: CASSIDQAPYSNQPQHF.

The rearrangement links TRBV5-1 to TRBJ2-3; tentative D call: TRBD2 (6 bases). CDR1 and CDR2 from the germline V gene are SGHRS and YFSETQ. CDR3 length: 13 residues. The V gene lost 5 bases and the J gene lost 2 bases, with 9 bases spanning the gap. CDR3 bases: TGCGCCAGCAGGGCGGGGTCCACAGATACGCAGTATTTT. Residues: CASRAGSTDTQYF.

The V call is TRBV11-3, the J call TRBJ2-7, with TRBD2 as a possible D gene (5 bases). CDR1 SGHNT and CDR2 YENEEA come from the germline V gene. CDR3 length: 14 amino acids. V lost 1 base and J lost 1, with 8 bases in between. CDR3 amino acids: CASSLASGSYEQYF. CDR3 nucleotides: TGTGCCAGCAGCTTAGCATCGGGGTCCTACGAGCAGTACTTC.

The chain employs TRBV9 and TRBJ1-3; a possible D gene is TRBD1 (5 bases). The CDR3 spans 15 residues. Germline CDR1 reads SGDLS; CDR2 reads YYNGEE. The V end lost 3 bases, the J end lost 0 bases, and 10 bases lay between the germline ends. This chain's CDR3 is CASSAGEVSGNTIYF. As DNA, the CDR3 is TGTGCCAGCAGCGCGGGGGAGGTCTCTGGAAACACCATATATTTT. The full variable domain, its missing parts supplied by reference TRBV9 and TRBJ1-3, is DSGVTQTPKHLITATGQRVTLRCSPRSGDLSVYWYQQSLDQGLQFLIQYYNGEERAKGNILERFSAQQFPDLHSELNLSSLELGDSALYFCASSAGEVSGNTIYFGEGSWLTVV.

The genes are TRBV18 and TRBJ2-4; D may be TRBD2 (5 bases). The V and J ends lost 4 bases and 8 bases respectively, with 18 bases between them. Per germline, CDR1 KGHSH and CDR2 LQKENI. The CDR3 runs to 15 residues. The CDR3 protein is CASSRGRPSGDIQYF. The CDR3 bases are TGTGCCAGCTCACGAGGACGCCCATCCGGGGACATTCAGTACTTC. Looking up the rest from reference TRBV18 and TRBJ2-4 gives the full variable domain: NAGVMQNPRHLVRRRGQEARLRCSPMKGHSHVYWYRQLPEEGLKFMVYLQKENIIDESGMPKERFSAEFPKEGPSILRIQQVVRGDSAAYFCASSRGRPSGDIQYFGAGTRLSVL.

The chain couples TRBV28 to TRBJ1-2; D remains unclear. CDR1 and CDR2 (germline): MDHEN, SYDVKM. The CDR3 runs to 13 residues. The ends were cut back, 4 bases at V and 4 bases at J, with 10 bases in the middle. CDR3 sequence (DNA): TGTGCCAGCAGTTCCCGACAAGTCTATGGCTACACCTTC. It yields the protein CASSSRQVYGYTF.

The chain recombines TRBV6-1 with TRBJ1-6; tentative D call: TRBD1 (5 bases). Germline V gene sequence: CDR1 MNHNS, CDR2 SASEGT. The germline V and J ends were trimmed by 4 bases and 0 bases, with 22 bases remaining between them. This CDR3 contains 20 residues. The CDR3 DNA is TGTGCCAGCAGTGTAGCCGTCGTCGGGGGGTCCTTCTCCTATAATTCACCCCTCCACTTT. Amino acid sequence: CASSVAVVGGSFSYNSPLHF.

This clone was picked up one time. The genes are TRBV18 and TRBJ1-2; D perhaps matches TRBD1 (6 bases). The CDR3 consists of 15 residues. The germline CDR1 and CDR2 sequences are KGHSH and LQKENI. Trimming removed 3 bases from V and 8 bases from J, with 19 bases in between. CDR3 sequence: CASSPNTETGGGYTF. Here the CDR3 DNA reads TGTGCCAGCTCACCCAATACGGAGACGGGGGGCGGCTACACCTTC.

The chain recombines TRBV9 with TRBJ1-6, with D uncertain. From germline, CDR1 is SGDLS and CDR2 YYNGEE. The CDR3 consists of 14 residues. Deletions cut 3 bases from V and 7 bases from J, with 11 bases between. CDR3 coding DNA: TGTGCCAGCAGCGAGCGCTTAGGAAATTCACCCCTCCACTTT. It codes for CASSERLGNSPLHF.

This clone has a handful of counts. CDR3 bases: TGTGCCAGCAGTGAATTTCCCCCAGGGGACCACGAGCAGTACTTC. This gives the protein CASSEFPPGDHEQYF. The V gene is TRBV6-1, the J gene TRBJ2-7; D may be TRBD1 (6 bases). Germline V gene sequence: CDR1 MNHNS, CDR2 SASEGT. Trimming removed 2 bases at V and 5 bases at J, with 16 bases between. The CDR3 has 15 residues.

In its sample, this clone was seen a few times. The rearrangement joins TRBV2 to TRBJ1-2; 8 positions match TRBD1. Germline assignment: CDR1 SNHLY and CDR2 FYNNEI. The CDR3 runs 16 residues. V trimming: 3 bases; J trimming: 3 bases; junction bases outside the gene matches: 9. CDR3 nucleotide sequence: TGTGCCAGCAGTGAGTGGACAGGGCGTTCCTACTATGGCTACACCTTC. The encoded protein is CASSEWTGRSYYGYTF.

This rearrangement joins TRBV6-1 to TRBJ1-2; TRBD1 agrees at 7 bases. The CDR3 spans 15 residues. V lost 4 bases and J lost 4; bases outside the gene matches: 9. The germline gives CDR1 MNHNS, CDR2 SASEGT. The CDR3 DNA follows: TGTGCCAGCAGTGTACGGACAGGCCAGGGCTATGGCTACACCTTC. It specifies CASSVRTGQGYGYTF.

V and J are TRBV6-1 and TRBJ1-3, with D perhaps TRBD1 (6 bases). From germline, CDR1 is MNHNS and CDR2 SASEGT. CDR3 size: 13 residues. Trimming stripped 5 bases from V and 4 bases from J, with 9 bases between. This CDR3 reads CASSSGTGNTIYF. The CDR3 DNA is TGTGCCAGCAGTTCCGGGACAGGAAACACCATATATTTT.

V usage is TRBV6-5 and J usage is TRBJ1-2, with D unresolved. Germline CDR1 MNHEY, CDR2 SVGAGI. The length of the CDR3 is 12 residues. Trimming stripped 1 base from V and 8 bases from J, with 8 bases between. The CDR3 loop is CASSYFGGGYTF. The DNA of the CDR3 is TGTGCCAGCAGTTACTTCGGAGGCGGCTACACCTTC.

The rearrangement uses TRBV15 and TRBJ2-4; tentatively, D is TRBD1 (6 bases). The CDR3 extends over 15 amino acids. The V gene lost 1 base and the J gene lost 6 bases, with 13 bases spanning the gap. Germline lookup yields CDR1 LNHNV and CDR2 YYDKDF (reference sequence). CDR3 loop: CATSRVTGWLNIQYF. The CDR3 nucleotides are TGTGCCACCAGCAGAGTAACAGGGTGGCTAAACATTCAGTACTTC.

The chain is built from TRBV7-2 and TRBJ1-5; tentative D call: TRBD1 (6 bases). The CDR3 has 15 amino acids. Germline CDR1 and CDR2: SGHTA and FQGNSA. V shed 2 bases and J shed 1 base, with 9 bases lying between them. The CDR3 reads CASSLQGKSNQPQHF. In DNA form, the CDR3 reads TGTGCCAGCAGCTTACAGGGGAAGAGCAATCAGCCCCAGCATTTT.

The chain carries TRBV5-4 and TRBJ1-2; 7 nucleotides agree with TRBD1. CDR3 length: 13 residues. V shed 4 bases, J shed 5 bases, and the junction held 5 bases outside the gene matches. Germline CDR1 reads SGHNT; CDR2 reads YYREEE (reference sequence). Here the CDR3 reads CASSQGGTYGYTF. CDR3 in DNA: TGTGCCAGCAGCCAGGGGGGAACTTATGGCTACACCTTC.